The next 16 T cell receptor beta chains were all read from a single sample in a study of cytomegalovirus exposure and HLA in healthy donors. Researchers ran the PCR with 60 Vbeta and 13 Jbeta primers. Clones were sequenced by immunoSEQ multiplex PCR, and TCRdb holds only the in-frame ones, with some missing. The sample includes approximately 180,000 clones, around 75% of them seen just once. Sample: PBMCs. The receptors here all came from a male donor in good health and CMV-seronegative.

V gene TRBV7-9 combines with J gene TRBJ1-1; the D is unclear. Per the germline V gene, CDR1 is SEHNR and CDR2 is FQNEAQ (reference sequence). V lost 6 bases and J lost 5, with 7 bases in between. CDR3 size: 11 residues. The CDR3 sequence: CASSLGTEAFF. The DNA of the CDR3 is TGTGCCAGCAGTCTCGGTACTGAAGCTTTCTTT.

The V call is TRBV6-6, the J call TRBJ1-4, with 8 bases identical to TRBD1. The V gene's germline CDR1 is MNHNY and CDR2 SVGAGI (reference sequence). With V trimmed by 0 bases and J by 11 bases, 8 bases remained unmatched. The CDR3 loop spans 15 amino acids. The CDR3, as DNA: TGTGCCAGCAGTTACTCCCAGGACAGGGTGGAGAAACTGTTTTTT. It codes for CASSYSQDRVEKLFF.

The gene calls are TRBV10-3 and TRBJ2-1; 7 bases are shared with TRBD2. The ends lost 2 bases at V and 1 base at J; junction bases unmatched: 11. CDR3 size: 18 residues. Germline V gene lookup returns CDR1 ENHRY and CDR2 SYGVKD. The CDR3 DNA is TGTGCCATCAGTGAGCGACCCCCTAGCGGTACTTCCTACAATGAGCAGTTCTTC. Translation gives CAISERPPSGTSYNEQFF.

The V and J genes are TRBV19 and TRBJ2-5; 7 bases match TRBD1. J was trimmed by 1 base and V by 1 base; bases with no gene match: 6. The CDR3 covers 16 residues. Germline V gene sequence: CDR1 LNHDA, CDR2 SQIVND (reference sequence). CDR3 sequence reads: CASSIGSGTVQETQYF. CDR3 sequence (DNA): TGTGCCAGTAGTATAGGCTCCGGGACAGTCCAAGAGACCCAGTACTTC.

The chain recombines TRBV19 with TRBJ2-7, with TRBD2 identical over 10 bases. The CDR3 covers 14 residues. Germline lookup yields CDR1 LNHDA and CDR2 SQIVND (reference sequence). The V and J ends lost 6 bases and 0 bases, in that order; junction bases with no gene match: 2. In DNA, the CDR3 is TGTGCCAGTAGCTCTAGCGGGGGCTCCTACGAGCAGTACTTC. Protein product: CASSSSGGSYEQYF.

This clone appeared a few times. CDR3: CASSYSRYSYNEQFF. In nucleotides, the CDR3 is TGTGCCAGCAGTTACTCACGGTACTCCTACAATGAGCAGTTCTTC. J is TRBJ2-1 and V is TRBV6-6; no reliable D call. The CDR3 loop spans 15 amino acids. Trimming took 0 bases from V and 0 from J, leaving 6 bases between them. Germline V gene sequence: CDR1 MNHNY, CDR2 SVGAGI (reference sequence).

In DNA form, the CDR3 reads TGTGCCAGCACCCAGGGTGTCGGCTATGGCTACACCTTC. Translated, it gives CASTQGVGYGYTF. The chain links TRBV9 to TRBJ1-2, with D possibly being TRBD1 (5 bases). The CDR3 has 13 residues. Germline lookup yields CDR1 SGDLS and CDR2 YYNGEE. The germline V and J ends were trimmed by 6 bases and 4 bases, with 13 bases remaining between them.

The genes are TRBV10-3 and TRBJ1-5; tentative D call: TRBD1 (5 bases). Trimming stripped 0 bases from V and 4 bases from J, with 10 bases between. Germline CDR1 reads ENHRY; CDR2 reads SYGVKD. This CDR3 contains 15 residues. CDR3 nucleotides: TGTGCCATCAGTGAGTCAGGTAGACAGAATCAGCCCCAGCATTTT. Translation gives CAISESGRQNQPQHF.

This chain connects TRBV6-1 to TRBJ2-7, with D tentatively TRBD1 (6 bases). V lost 10 bases and J lost 7, with 17 bases in between. Germline V gene sequence: CDR1 MNHNS, CDR2 SASEGT. The CDR3 runs 12 residues. The CDR3 here is CATTRGLLEQYF. CDR3 bases: TGTGCCACCACCAGGGGTCTCCTTGAGCAGTACTTC.

This chain joins TRBV27 and TRBJ2-6; D is uncertain. In germline, CDR1 is MNHEY, CDR2 SMNVEV (reference sequence). The germline V and J ends were trimmed by 2 bases and 2 bases, with 10 bases remaining between them. This CDR3 spans 16 amino acids. CDR3 loop: CASSLLQVTGANVLTF. The CDR3 DNA sequence: TGTGCCAGCAGTTTACTTCAGGTGACTGGGGCCAACGTCCTGACTTTC.

The chain recombines TRBV28 with TRBJ1-2, with 7 bases that match TRBD1. The CDR3 covers 16 residues. Trimming removed 6 bases from V and 4 bases from J; junction bases left unmatched: 14. Germline V CDR1 and CDR2: MDHEN, SYDVKM. The chain's CDR3 is CASSTRGARGSYGYTF. The CDR3 DNA sequence: TGTGCCAGCAGCACAAGGGGGGCCAGGGGGAGCTATGGCTACACCTTC.

The rearrangement uses TRBV19 and TRBJ2-1; weak D call: TRBD1 (5 bases). CDR1 and CDR2 (germline): LNHDA, SQIVND (reference sequence). V was clipped by 5 bases and J by 1 base, with 9 bases between them. CDR3 length: 14 amino acids. As DNA, the CDR3 is TGTGCCAGTAGTCTCAGACAGTCCTACAATGAGCAGTTCTTC. The encoded protein is CASSLRQSYNEQFF.

V usage is TRBV6-1 and J usage is TRBJ2-3; 13 bases are shared with TRBD2. The V gene end was trimmed by 5 bases and the J gene end by 4 bases; junction bases not matched to a gene: 3. Germline V gives CDR1 MNHNS, CDR2 SASEGT. The CDR3 sequence is 15 residues long. The CDR3 protein is CASSRTSGGPDTQYF. DNA for the CDR3: TGTGCCAGCAGTCGGACTAGCGGGGGCCCAGATACGCAGTATTTT.

This clone was recorded only once. This chain links TRBV11-2 with TRBJ1-5; 8 bases match TRBD1. V lost 5 bases and J lost 4; bases outside the gene matches: 7. The CDR3 sequence is 15 residues long. Germline V gene data show CDR1 as SGHAT and CDR2 as FQNNGV. The CDR3 reads CASSPETGVNQPQHF. DNA for the CDR3: TGTGCCAGCAGCCCCGAGACAGGGGTGAATCAGCCCCAGCATTTT.

The rearrangement uses TRBV12-5 and TRBJ2-3; possible D gene TRBD2, 6 bases. The CDR3 runs 20 residues. The V gene lost 5 bases and the J gene lost 0 bases, with 27 bases spanning the gap. Germline V gives CDR1 LGHNT, CDR2 FRNRAP. CDR3 sequence reads: CASGPPTPGRGIPSTDTQYF. The CDR3, as DNA: TGTGCTAGTGGTCCGCCTACGCCGGGGCGGGGCATACCTAGCACAGATACGCAGTATTTT.

The V call is TRBV6-6, the J call TRBJ1-4, with 8 bases lining up with TRBD1. The CDR3 runs 15 residues. Germline CDR1 and CDR2: MNHNY and SVGAGI (reference sequence). The trim removed 6 bases at V and 4 bases at J, leaving 7 bases unmatched. The CDR3 bases are TGTGCCAGCAGGGCACGGACAGGGATTAATGAAAAACTGTTTTTT. Amino acid sequence: CASRARTGINEKLFF.